This paragraph reports one T cell receptor beta chain. V dropped 4 bases and J dropped 1 base, with 14 bases sitting between them. Germline loops: CDR1 SGHDT, CDR2 YYEEEE. CDR3 length: 16 residues. Clones were sequenced by immunoSEQ multiplex PCR, and TCRdb holds only the in-frame ones, with some missing. The sample yields 90,000 or so clones, roughly 89% seen once. This specimen comes from a study of blood T cell repertoires in COVID-19. J is TRBJ2-2 and V is TRBV5-6; D gene unclear. The sequencing input was peripheral blood. This TCR was recovered from a woman aged 60 to 75 with COVID-19, enrolled during active disease. The chain's CDR3 is CASSLLNLRNTGELFF. CDR3 nucleotide sequence: TGTGCCAGCAGCCTATTGAACCTCCGGAACACCGGGGAGCTGTTTTTT.